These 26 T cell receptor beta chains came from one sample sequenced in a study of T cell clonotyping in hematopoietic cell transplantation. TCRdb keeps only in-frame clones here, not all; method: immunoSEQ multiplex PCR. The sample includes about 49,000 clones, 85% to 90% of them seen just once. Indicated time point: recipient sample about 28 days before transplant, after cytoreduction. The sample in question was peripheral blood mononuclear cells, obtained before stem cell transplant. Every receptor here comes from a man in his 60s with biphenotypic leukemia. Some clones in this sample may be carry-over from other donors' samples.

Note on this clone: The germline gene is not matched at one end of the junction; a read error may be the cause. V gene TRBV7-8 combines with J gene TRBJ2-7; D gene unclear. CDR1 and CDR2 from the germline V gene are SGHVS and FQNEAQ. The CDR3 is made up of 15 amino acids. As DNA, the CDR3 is TGTGCCGGCAGCTTAGTGGCAGACTTTCTCTACGAGCAGTACTTC. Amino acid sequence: CAGSLVADFLYEQYF.

This CDR3 is CASSPDGGEAFF. DNA for the CDR3: TGTGCCAGCTCACCCGATGGGGGTGAAGCTTTCTTT. V and J are TRBV18 and TRBJ1-1, with TRBD1 as a possible D gene (5 bases). Germline V gene sequence: CDR1 KGHSH, CDR2 LQKENI. CDR3 length: 12 residues. V gave up 3 bases and J gave up 7 bases, with 9 bases separating them.

DNA for the CDR3: TGTGCCAGCAGCTCCGTCCCGGGACTTACAGATACGCAGTATTTT. This codes for CASSSVPGLTDTQYF. J is TRBJ2-3 and V is TRBV11-2; the D gene is possibly TRBD2 (6 bases). V shed 4 bases and J shed 3 bases, with 14 bases lying between them. The CDR3 is 15 amino acids. CDR1 and CDR2 from the germline V gene are SGHAT and FQNNGV.

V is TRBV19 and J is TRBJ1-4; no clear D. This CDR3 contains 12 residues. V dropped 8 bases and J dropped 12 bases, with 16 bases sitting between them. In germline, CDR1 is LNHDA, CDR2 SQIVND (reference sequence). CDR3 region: CASSPGSSELFF. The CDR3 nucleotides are TGTGCCAGTTCCCCTGGTTCTTCGGAACTGTTTTTT.

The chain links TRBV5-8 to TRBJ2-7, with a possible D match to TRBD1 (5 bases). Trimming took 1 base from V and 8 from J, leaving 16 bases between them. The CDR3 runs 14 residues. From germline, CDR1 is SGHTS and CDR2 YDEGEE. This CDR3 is CASSLINRPDQQYF. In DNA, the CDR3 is TGTGCCAGCAGCTTGATCAACAGGCCTGACCAGCAGTACTTC.

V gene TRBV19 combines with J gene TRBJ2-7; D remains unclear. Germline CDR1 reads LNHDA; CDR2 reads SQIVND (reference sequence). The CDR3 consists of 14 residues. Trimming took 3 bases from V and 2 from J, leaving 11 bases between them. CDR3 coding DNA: TGTGCCAGTAGTATTAGTTTTCGACCCTACGAGCAGTACTTC. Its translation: CASSISFRPYEQYF.

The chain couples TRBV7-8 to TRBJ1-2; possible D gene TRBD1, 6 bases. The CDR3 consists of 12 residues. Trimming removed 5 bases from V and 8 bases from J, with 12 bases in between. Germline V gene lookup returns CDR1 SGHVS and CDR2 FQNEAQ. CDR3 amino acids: CASSLTGHGYTF. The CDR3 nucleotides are TGTGCCAGCAGCCTAACAGGGCACGGCTACACCTTC.

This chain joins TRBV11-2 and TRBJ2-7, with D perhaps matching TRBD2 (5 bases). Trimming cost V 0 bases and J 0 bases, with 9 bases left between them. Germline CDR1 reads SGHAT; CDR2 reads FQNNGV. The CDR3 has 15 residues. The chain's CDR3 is CASSLERDSSYEQYF. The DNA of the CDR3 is TGTGCCAGCAGCTTAGAGAGGGATAGCTCCTACGAGCAGTACTTC.

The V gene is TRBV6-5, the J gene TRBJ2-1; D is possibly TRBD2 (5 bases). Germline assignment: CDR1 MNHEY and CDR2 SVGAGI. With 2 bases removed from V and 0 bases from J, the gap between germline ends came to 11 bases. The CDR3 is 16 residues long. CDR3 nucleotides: TGTGCCAGCAGTTACGATGGCGACTACTCCTACAATGAGCAGTTCTTC. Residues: CASSYDGDYSYNEQFF.

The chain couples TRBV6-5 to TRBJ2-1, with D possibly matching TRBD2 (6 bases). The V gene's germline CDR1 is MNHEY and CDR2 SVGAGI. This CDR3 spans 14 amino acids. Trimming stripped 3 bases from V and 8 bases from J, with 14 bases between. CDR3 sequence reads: CASSYGAGRDEQFF. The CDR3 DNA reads TGTGCCAGCAGTTATGGGGCGGGAAGGGATGAGCAGTTCTTC.

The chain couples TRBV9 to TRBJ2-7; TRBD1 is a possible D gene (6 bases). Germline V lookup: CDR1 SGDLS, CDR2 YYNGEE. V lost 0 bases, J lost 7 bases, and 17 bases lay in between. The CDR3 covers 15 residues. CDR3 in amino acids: CASSVAPSGRGEQYF. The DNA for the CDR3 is TGTGCCAGCAGCGTAGCCCCCTCTGGTAGGGGGGAGCAGTACTTC. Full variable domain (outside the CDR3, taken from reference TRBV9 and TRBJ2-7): DSGVTQTPKHLITATGQRVTLRCSPRSGDLSVYWYQQSLDQGLQFLIQYYNGEERAKGNILERFSAQQFPDLHSELNLSSLELGDSALYFCASSVAPSGRGEQYFGPGTRLTVT.

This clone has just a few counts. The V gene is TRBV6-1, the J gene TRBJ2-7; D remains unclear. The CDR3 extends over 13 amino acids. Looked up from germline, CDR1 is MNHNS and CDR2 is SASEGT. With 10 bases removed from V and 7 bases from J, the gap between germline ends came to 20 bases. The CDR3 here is CATRNPSLREQYF. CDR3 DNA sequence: TGTGCCACCCGCAATCCCAGTTTAAGGGAGCAGTACTTC.

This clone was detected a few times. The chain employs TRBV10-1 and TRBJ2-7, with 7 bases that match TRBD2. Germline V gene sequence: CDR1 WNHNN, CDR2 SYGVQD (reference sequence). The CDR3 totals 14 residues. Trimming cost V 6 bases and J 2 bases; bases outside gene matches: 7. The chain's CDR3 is CASRRTRDAYEQYF. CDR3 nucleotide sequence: TGCGCCAGCAGGAGGACTAGAGACGCCTACGAGCAGTACTTC.

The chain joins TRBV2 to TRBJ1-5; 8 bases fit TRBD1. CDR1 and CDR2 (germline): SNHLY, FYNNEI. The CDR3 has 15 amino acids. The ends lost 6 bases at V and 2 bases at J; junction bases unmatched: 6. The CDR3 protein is CASRGTGWGNQPQHF. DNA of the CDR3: TGTGCCAGCAGAGGGACAGGATGGGGCAATCAGCCCCAGCATTTT. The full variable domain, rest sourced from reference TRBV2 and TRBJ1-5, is EPEVTQTPSHQVTQMGQEVILRCVPISNHLYFYWYRQILGQKVEFLVSFYNNEISEKSEIFDDQFSVERPDGSNFTLKIRSTKLEDSAMYFCASRGTGWGNQPQHFGDGTRLSIL.

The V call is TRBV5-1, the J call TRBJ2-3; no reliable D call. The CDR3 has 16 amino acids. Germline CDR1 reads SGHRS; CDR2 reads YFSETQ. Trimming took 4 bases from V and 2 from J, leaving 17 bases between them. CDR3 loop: CASSPQPAADTDTQYF. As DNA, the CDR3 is TGCGCCAGCAGCCCCCAGCCAGCAGCTGACACAGATACGCAGTATTTT. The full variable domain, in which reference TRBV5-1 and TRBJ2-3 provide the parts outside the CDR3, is KAGVTQTPRYLIKTRGQQVTLSCSPISGHRSVSWYQQTPGQGLQFLFEYFSETQRNKGNFPGRFSGRQFSNSRSEMNVSTLELGDSALYLCASSPQPAADTDTQYFGPGTRLTVL.

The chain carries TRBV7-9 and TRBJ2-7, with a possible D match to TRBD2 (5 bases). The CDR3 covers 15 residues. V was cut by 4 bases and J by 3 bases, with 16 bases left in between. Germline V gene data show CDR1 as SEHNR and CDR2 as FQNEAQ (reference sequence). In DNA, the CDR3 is TGTGCCAGCAGCTCCTTGGCGGGCCCCCTCTACGAGCAGTACTTC. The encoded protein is CASSSLAGPLYEQYF.

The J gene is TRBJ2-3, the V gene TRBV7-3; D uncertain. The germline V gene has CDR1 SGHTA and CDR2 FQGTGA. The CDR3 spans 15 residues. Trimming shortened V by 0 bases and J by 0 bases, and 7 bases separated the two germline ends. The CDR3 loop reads CASSLTGYSTDTQYF. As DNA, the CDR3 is TGTGCCAGCAGCTTAACTGGATATAGCACAGATACGCAGTATTTT.

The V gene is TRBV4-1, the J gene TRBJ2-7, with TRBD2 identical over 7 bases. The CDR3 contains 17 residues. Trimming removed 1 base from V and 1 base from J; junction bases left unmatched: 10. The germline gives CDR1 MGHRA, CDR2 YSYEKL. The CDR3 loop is CASSQGEVLAASYEQYF. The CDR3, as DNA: TGCGCCAGCAGCCAAGGGGAGGTTCTAGCGGCGTCCTACGAGCAGTACTTC.

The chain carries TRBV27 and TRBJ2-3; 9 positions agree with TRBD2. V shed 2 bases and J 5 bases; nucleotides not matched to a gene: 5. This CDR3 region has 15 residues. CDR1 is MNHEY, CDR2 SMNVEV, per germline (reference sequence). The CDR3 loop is CASSLRGRAGDTQYF. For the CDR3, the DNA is TGTGCCAGCAGTTTACGCGGGAGGGCAGGAGATACGCAGTATTTT.

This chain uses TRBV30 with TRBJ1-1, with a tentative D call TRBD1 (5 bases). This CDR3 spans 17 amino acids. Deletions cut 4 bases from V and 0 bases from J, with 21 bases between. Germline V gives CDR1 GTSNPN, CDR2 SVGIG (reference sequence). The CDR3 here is CAWTLAAGIGLNTEAFF. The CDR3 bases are TGTGCCTGGACCCTAGCGGCAGGGATCGGGCTGAACACTGAAGCTTTCTTT.

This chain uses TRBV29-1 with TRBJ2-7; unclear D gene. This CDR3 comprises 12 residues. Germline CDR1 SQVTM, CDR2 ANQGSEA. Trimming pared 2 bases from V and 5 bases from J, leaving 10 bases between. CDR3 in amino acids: CSVEIQYNEQYF. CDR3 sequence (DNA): TGCAGCGTTGAAATCCAATATAACGAGCAGTACTTC.

The chain's CDR3 is CASSFTRQNNEKLFF. The CDR3 DNA reads as TGTGCCAGCAGCTTTACTCGACAGAATAATGAAAAACTGTTTTTT. The chain links TRBV7-2 to TRBJ1-4; TRBD1 is a possible D gene (5 bases). Germline V gene sequence: CDR1 SGHTA, CDR2 FQGNSA. The V end was cut by 3 bases, the J end by 4 bases, with 12 bases between. The CDR3 extends over 15 amino acids.

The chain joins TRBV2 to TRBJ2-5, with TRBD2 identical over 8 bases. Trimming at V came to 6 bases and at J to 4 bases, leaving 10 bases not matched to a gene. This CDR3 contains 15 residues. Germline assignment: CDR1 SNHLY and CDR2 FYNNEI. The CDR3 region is CASSGPGRGGETQYF. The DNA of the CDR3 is TGTGCCAGCAGCGGCCCGGGTCGGGGGGGAGAGACCCAGTACTTC.

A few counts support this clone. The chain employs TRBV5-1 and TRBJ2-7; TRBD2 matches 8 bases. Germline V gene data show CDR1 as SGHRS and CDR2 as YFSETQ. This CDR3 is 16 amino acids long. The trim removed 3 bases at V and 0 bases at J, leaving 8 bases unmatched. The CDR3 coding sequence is TGCGCCAGCAGCTCAGCGGGAGTTCTCGCCTCCTACGAGCAGTACTTC. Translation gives CASSSAGVLASYEQYF.

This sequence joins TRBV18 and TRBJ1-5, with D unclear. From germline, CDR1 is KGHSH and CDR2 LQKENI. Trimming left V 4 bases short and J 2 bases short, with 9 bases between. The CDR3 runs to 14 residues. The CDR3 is CASSQGRGNQPQHF. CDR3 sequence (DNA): TGTGCCAGCTCACAGGGTCGGGGCAATCAGCCCCAGCATTTT.

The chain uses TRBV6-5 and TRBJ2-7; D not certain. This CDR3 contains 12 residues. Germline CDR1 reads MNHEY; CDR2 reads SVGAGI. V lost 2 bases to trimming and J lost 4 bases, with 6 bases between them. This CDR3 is CASSYGPYEQYF. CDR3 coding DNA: TGTGCCAGCAGTTACGGCCCTTACGAGCAGTACTTC.